This entry features one T cell receptor beta chain sequence. Its specificity is unknown. The repertoire was sequenced with immunoSEQ multiplex PCR; TCRdb's copy has only in-frame clones and lacks some. The table lists 20,000 to 25,000 clones, around 75% of them singletons, with about 33% in the top ten. Per the germline V gene, CDR1 is PRHDT and CDR2 is FYEKMQ (reference sequence). The CDR3 totals 15 residues. The V and J ends lost 5 bases and 4 bases, in that order; junction bases with no gene match: 5. The sample belongs to a study of T cell clones after liver transplantation. Across the whole study: A pre-transplant mixed lymphocyte reaction with TCRbeta sequencing defined graft-donor-reactive clones followed in post-transplant blood. Broader study findings: These preliminary findings come from unstandardized post-transplant sampling times. A significant post-transplant drop in circulating graft-donor-reactive CD4 TCRbeta sequences occurred in most of the 8 subjects.

The rearrangement links TRBV13 to TRBJ1-2, with 12 bases aligning to TRBD1. The sample consisted of CD8+ T cells from blood, taken around 4.5 years after liver transplant. The receptor was derived from a human patient who received a liver transplant. Some T cells may originate from the graft donor. DNA for the CDR3: TGTGCCAGCAGCCCGGGGACAGGGGGCGTCTATGGCTACACCTTC. It codes for CASSPGTGGVYGYTF.